These 14 T cell receptor beta chains share one sample of origin, sequenced in a study of CD8 T cells in ankylosing spondylitis. Each CDR3 protein gets one entry after TCRdb re-called the 5' RACE reads with MiXCR. The sample has 450,000 or so distinct CDR3 sequences, 25% to 30% seen once. Antigens for these TCRs are unknown. Study-level points and caveats: A motif of 8 or 9 highly homologous TCR beta variants was seen as apparently characteristic of ankylosing spondylitis blood.

The source material was blood, either unsorted or a sorted T cell fraction (not recorded which). These receptor sequences come from a male donor with ankylosing spondylitis.

The V call is TRBV30, the J call TRBJ2-1; possible D gene TRBD2, 5 bases. CDR3 size: 13 residues. Trimming stripped 4 bases from V and 4 bases from J, with 11 bases between. Germline CDR1 reads GTSNPN; CDR2 reads SVGIG (reference sequence). The chain's CDR3 is CAWTLDSYNEQFF. Here the CDR3 DNA reads TGTGCCTGGACCCTGGACTCTTACAATGAGCAGTTCTTC.

In its sample, this clonotype was seen once. The chain uses TRBV24-1 and TRBJ1-1; TRBD1 agrees at 7 bases. The CDR3 covers 15 residues. V dropped 3 bases and J dropped 3; count of bases not matched to a gene: 6. From germline, CDR1 is KGHDR and CDR2 SFDVKD. The CDR3 loop reads CATSDPRDSHTEAFF. CDR3 sequence (DNA): TGTGCCACCAGTGATCCACGGGACAGCCACACTGAAGCTTTCTTT.

This chain connects TRBV28 to TRBJ2-7; 8 nucleotides match TRBD2. CDR3 size: 14 residues. V shed 6 bases and J 2 bases; nucleotides not matched to a gene: 6. Germline CDR1 reads MDHEN; CDR2 reads SYDVKM. The CDR3, as DNA: TGTGCCAGCAGGAGTAGCGGGATCGCCTACGAGCAGTACGTC. This encodes CASRSSGIAYEQYV.

V and J are TRBV10-3 and TRBJ2-7, with a tentative D call TRBD2 (6 bases). Germline V gene lookup returns CDR1 ENHRY and CDR2 SYGVKD. This CDR3 contains 15 residues. Trimming left V 6 bases short and J 0 bases short, with 15 bases between. CDR3 sequence (DNA): TGTGCCATCAGGGAGGGACCCGCTAACTCCTACGAGCAGTACGTC. Protein sequence: CAIREGPANSYEQYV.

This clonotype has only a few counts. The chain employs TRBV5-1 and TRBJ1-1, with D uncertain. Trimming shortened V by 0 bases and J by 10 bases, and 16 bases separated the two germline ends. CDR1 and CDR2 (germline): SGHRS, YFSETQ. The CDR3 has 14 amino acids. CDR3 sequence: CASSLVGINLGAFF. CDR3 sequence (DNA): TGCGCCAGCAGCTTGGTGGGGATCAACCTGGGAGCTTTCTTT.

This chain uses TRBV6-1 with TRBJ2-7, with a possible D match to TRBD1 (5 bases). V was cut by 6 bases and J by 4 bases, with 10 bases left in between. The CDR3 extends over 12 amino acids. Germline V gene sequence: CDR1 MNHNS, CDR2 SASEGT. CDR3 loop: CASSGQIYEQYV. In DNA, the CDR3 is TGTGCCAGCAGCGGACAAATATACGAGCAGTACGTC.

The gene calls are TRBV20-1 and TRBJ2-5; D is undetermined. The CDR3 runs to 13 residues. Germline V CDR1 and CDR2: DFQATT, SNEGSKA (reference sequence). Deletions cut 5 bases from V and 1 base from J, with 11 bases between. CDR3 in DNA: TGCAGTGCTCCCCACAACCTCCAAGAGACCCAGTACTTC. This sequence encodes CSAPHNLQETQYF.

V is TRBV7-7 and J is TRBJ2-5; 9 bases agree with TRBD2. The V gene's germline CDR1 is SSHAT and CDR2 FNYEAQ (reference sequence). Germline trimming cut 6 bases from V and 3 bases from J; bases unmatched to any gene: 8. This CDR3 is built from 15 residues. The CDR3 spells CASSALAGPEETQYF. As DNA, the CDR3 is TGTGCCAGCAGTGCACTAGCGGGCCCCGAAGAGACCCAGTACTTC.

This clonotype occurred a few times. The chain employs TRBV20-1 and TRBJ2-7; D not certain. The V end lost 1 base, the J end lost 3 bases, and 10 bases lay between the germline ends. In germline, CDR1 is DFQATT, CDR2 SNEGSKA (reference sequence). The CDR3 spans 13 residues. In DNA form, the CDR3 reads TGCAGTGCTAGAGTAAACGTACACTACGAGCAGTACTTC. This codes for CSARVNVHYEQYF.

V is TRBV10-1 and J is TRBJ2-2, with 9 bases matching TRBD1. The CDR3 runs to 14 residues. Germline V gene sequence: CDR1 WNHNN, CDR2 SYGVQD (reference sequence). Unmatched junction bases numbered 6, after V lost 7 bases and J lost 6 bases. This CDR3 reads CASNRDRDAGELFF. In nucleotides, the CDR3 is TGCGCCAGCAACCGGGACAGGGACGCCGGGGAGCTGTTTTTT.

This clonotype was found a few times. V gene TRBV6-1 combines with J gene TRBJ2-1; the match to TRBD2 covers 7 bases. Germline V gene sequence: CDR1 MNHNS, CDR2 SASEGT. The CDR3 has 15 residues. V was clipped by 6 bases and J by 2 bases; unmatched bases: 7. The CDR3 DNA follows: TGTGCCAGCAGGTGGGAAGCGGGGACCTACAATGAGCAGTTCTTC. Encoded protein: CASRWEAGTYNEQFF.

The chain has TRBV3-1 and TRBJ2-3; D might be TRBD2 (5 bases). The ends were cut back, 1 base at V and 2 bases at J, with 16 bases in the middle. The CDR3 totals 17 residues. Germline V gene data show CDR1 as LGHDT and CDR2 as YNNKEL (reference sequence). The CDR3 DNA is TGTGCCAGCAGCCAAGGATACGGGGATCTTTACACAGATACGCAGTATTTT. It codes for CASSQGYGDLYTDTQYF.

The gene calls are TRBV29-1 and TRBJ1-2; no definite D call. The CDR3 is made up of 13 amino acids. The V and J ends lost 2 bases and 3 bases respectively, with 10 bases between them. In germline, CDR1 is SQVTM, CDR2 ANQGSEA. The CDR3 coding sequence is TGCAGCGTTGAACGGCAGGCAGACTATGGCTACACCTTC. It codes for CSVERQADYGYTF.

The gene calls are TRBV12-3 or TRBV12-4 and TRBJ2-7, with D unresolved. The V gene lost 1 base and the J gene lost 7 bases, with 11 bases spanning the gap. The CDR3 sequence is 13 residues long. DNA for the CDR3: TGTGCCAGCAGTTTAGGTGTGACAATGGAGCAGTACTTC. Its translation: CASSLGVTMEQYF.